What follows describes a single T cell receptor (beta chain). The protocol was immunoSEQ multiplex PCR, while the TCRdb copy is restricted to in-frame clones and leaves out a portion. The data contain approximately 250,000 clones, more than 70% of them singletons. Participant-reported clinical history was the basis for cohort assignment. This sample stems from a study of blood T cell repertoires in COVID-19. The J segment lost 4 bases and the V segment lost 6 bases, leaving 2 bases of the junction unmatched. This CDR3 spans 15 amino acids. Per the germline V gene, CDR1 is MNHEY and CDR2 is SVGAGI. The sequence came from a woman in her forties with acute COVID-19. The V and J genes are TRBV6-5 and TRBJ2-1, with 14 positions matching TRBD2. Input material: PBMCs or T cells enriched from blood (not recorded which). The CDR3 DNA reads TGTGCCAGCAGCCGGACTAGCGGGGGGTACAATGAGCAGTTCTTC. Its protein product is CASSRTSGGYNEQFF.